This T cell receptor beta chain was recorded in a study of identical twins. Findings of the study overall: Low generation probability was overrepresented in out-of-frame alpha sequences shared by twins.

This clonotype showed up many times. The antigen remains unidentified. Because the CDR3's place on the DNA is in doubt, the DNA is left out and the CDR3 is given as listed by TCRdb. Only healthy Caucasians were enrolled as donors. Germline V lookup: CDR1 PRHDT, CDR2 FYEKMQ (reference sequence). 13 amino acids form the CDR3, both terminal residues included. A universal primer site was incorporated via template switching, and the cDNA contained unique molecular identifiers. MiXCR, run by TCRdb on the 5' RACE reads, gives a single entry per CDR3 protein. The sample consists of about 200,000 distinct CDR3 sequences, roughly a tenth of them appearing once.

This TCR was recovered from a young woman in good health. V gene TRBV13 combines with J gene TRBJ2-1; the table's D call TRBD1 went unverified against the DNA. Sequenced material: memory (CD45RO+) T cells sorted from blood. The CDR3 loop reads CASSFGQGARKFF.